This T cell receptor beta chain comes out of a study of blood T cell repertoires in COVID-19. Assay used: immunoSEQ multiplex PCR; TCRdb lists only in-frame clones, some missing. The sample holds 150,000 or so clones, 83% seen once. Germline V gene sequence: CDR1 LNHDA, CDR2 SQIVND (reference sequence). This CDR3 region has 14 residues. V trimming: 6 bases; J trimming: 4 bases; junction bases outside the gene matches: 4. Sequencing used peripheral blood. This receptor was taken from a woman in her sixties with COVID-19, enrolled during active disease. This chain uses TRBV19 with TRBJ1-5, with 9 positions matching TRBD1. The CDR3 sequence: CASRLQGANQPQHF. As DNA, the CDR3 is TGTGCCAGTAGACTACAGGGGGCTAATCAGCCCCAGCATTTT.